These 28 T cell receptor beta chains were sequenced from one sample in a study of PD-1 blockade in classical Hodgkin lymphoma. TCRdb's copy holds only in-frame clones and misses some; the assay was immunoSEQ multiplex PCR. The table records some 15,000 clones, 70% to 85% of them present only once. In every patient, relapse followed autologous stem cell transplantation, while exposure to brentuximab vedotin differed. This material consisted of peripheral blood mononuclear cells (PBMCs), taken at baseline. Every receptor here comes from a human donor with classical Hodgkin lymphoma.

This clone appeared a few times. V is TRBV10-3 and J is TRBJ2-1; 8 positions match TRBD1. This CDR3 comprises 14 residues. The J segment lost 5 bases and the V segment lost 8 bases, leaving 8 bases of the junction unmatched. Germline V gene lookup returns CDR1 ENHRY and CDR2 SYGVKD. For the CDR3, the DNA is TGTGCCATCGGTGGGCAGGGGGCCGACAATGAGCAGTTCTTC. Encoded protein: CAIGGQGADNEQFF.

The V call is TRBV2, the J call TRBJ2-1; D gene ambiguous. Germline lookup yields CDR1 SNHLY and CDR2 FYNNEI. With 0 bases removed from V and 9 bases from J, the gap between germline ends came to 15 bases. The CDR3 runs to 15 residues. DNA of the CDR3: TGTGCCAGCAGTGAAGCGCCGGAGACCGTGAGTGAGCAGTTCTTC. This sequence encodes CASSEAPETVSEQFF.

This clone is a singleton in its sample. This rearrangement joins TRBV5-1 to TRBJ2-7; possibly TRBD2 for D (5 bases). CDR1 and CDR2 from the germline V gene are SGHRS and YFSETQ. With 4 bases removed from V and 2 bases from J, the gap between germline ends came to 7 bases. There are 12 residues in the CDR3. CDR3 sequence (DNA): TGCGCCAGCAGCCCGGGGACCTACGAGCAGTACTTC. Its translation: CASSPGTYEQYF. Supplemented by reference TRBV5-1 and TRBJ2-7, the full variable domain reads KAGVTQTPRYLIKTRGQQVTLSCSPISGHRSVSWYQQTPGQGLQFLFEYFSETQRNKGNFPGRFSGRQFSNSRSEMNVSTLELGDSALYLCASSPGTYEQYFGPGTRLTVT.

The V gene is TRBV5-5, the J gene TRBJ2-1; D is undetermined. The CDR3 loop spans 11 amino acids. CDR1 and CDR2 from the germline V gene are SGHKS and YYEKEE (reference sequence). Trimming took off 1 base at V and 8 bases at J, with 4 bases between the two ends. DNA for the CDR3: TGTGCCAGCAGCTTGATGGATGAGCAGTTCTTC. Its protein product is CASSLMDEQFF.

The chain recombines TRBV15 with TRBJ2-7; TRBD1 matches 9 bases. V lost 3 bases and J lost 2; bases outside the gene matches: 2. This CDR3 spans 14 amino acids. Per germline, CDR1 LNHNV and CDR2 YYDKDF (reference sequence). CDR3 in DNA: TGTGCCACCAGCAGGGACAGGGGACCCTACGAGCAGTACTTC. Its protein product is CATSRDRGPYEQYF.

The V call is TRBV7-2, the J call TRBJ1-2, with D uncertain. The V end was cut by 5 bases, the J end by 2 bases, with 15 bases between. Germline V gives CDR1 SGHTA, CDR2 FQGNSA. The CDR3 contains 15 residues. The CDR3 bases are TGTGCCAGCAGCCGAACTTGGACCGAAAACTATGGCTACACCTTC. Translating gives CASSRTWTENYGYTF. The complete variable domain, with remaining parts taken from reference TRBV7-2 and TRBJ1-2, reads GAGVSQSPSNKVTEKGKDVELRCDPISGHTALYWYRQSLGQGLEFLIYFQGNSAPDKSGLPSDRFSAERTGGSVSTLTIQRTQQEDSAVYLCASSRTWTENYGYTFGSGTRLTVV.

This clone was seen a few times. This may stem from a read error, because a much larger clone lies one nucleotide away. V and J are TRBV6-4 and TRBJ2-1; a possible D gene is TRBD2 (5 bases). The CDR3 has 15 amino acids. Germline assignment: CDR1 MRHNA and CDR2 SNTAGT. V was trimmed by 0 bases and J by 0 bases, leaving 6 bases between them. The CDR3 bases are TGTGCCAGCAGTGACTCGGGGAGCTCCTACAATGAGCAGTTCTTC. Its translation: CASSDSGSSYNEQFF.

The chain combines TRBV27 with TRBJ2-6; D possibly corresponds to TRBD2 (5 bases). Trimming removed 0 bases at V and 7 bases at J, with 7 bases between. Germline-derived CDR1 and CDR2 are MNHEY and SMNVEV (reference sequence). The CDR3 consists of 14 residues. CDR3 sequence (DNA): TGTGCCAGCAGTTTATCGACGGGAGCCAACGTCCTGACTTTC. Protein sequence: CASSLSTGANVLTF.

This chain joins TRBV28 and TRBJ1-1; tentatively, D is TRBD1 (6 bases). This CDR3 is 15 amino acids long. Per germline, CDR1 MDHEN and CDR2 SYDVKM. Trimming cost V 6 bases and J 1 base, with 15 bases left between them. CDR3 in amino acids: CASSLGGGWNTEAFF. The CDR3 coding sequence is TGTGCCAGCAGCCTAGGGGGAGGATGGAACACTGAAGCTTTCTTT.

CDR3 DNA sequence: TGTGCCACCAGCCCCTGGACAGGGACCGAGCAGTACTTC. Translation: CATSPWTGTEQYF. This rearrangement joins TRBV15 to TRBJ2-7; TRBD1 matches at 8 bases. Germline V gives CDR1 LNHNV, CDR2 YYDKDF (reference sequence). The CDR3 consists of 13 residues. J was trimmed by 6 bases and V by 5 bases; bases with no gene match: 6.

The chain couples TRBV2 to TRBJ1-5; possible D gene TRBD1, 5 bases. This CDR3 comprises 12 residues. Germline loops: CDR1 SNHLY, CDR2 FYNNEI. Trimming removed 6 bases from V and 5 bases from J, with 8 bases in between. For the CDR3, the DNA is TGTGCCAGCAGAGTACAGGATCAGCCCCAGCATTTT. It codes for CASRVQDQPQHF.

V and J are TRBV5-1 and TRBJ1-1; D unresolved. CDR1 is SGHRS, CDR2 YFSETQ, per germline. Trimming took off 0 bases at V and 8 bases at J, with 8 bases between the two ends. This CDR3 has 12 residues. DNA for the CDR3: TGCGCCAGCAGCTTGGGGTCCAGCGAAGCTTTCTTT. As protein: CASSLGSSEAFF.

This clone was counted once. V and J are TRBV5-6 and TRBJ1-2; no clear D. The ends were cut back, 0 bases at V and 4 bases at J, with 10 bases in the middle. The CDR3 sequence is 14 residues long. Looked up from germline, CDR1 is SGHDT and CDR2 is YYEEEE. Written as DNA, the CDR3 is TGTGCCAGCAGCTTGGGGCCCAGGTTCTATGGCTACACCTTC. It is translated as CASSLGPRFYGYTF.

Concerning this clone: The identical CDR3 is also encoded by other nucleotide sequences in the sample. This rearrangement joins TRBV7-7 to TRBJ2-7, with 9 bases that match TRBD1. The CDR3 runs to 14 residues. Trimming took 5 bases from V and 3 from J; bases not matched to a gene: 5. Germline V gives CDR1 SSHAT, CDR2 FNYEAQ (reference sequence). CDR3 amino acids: CASSPGQGNYEQYF. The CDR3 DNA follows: TGTGCCAGCAGCCCGGGACAGGGAAACTACGAGCAGTACTTC. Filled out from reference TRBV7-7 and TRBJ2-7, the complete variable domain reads GAGVSQSPRYKVTKRGQDVTLRCDPISSHATLYWYQQALGQGPEFLTYFNYEAQPDKSGLPSDRFSAERPEGSISTLTIQRTEQRDSAMYRCASSPGQGNYEQYFGPGTRLTVT.

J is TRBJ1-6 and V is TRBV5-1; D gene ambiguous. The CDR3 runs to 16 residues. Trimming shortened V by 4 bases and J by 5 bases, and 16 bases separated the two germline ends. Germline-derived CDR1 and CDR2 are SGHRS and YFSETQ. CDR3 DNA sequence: TGCGCCAGCAGCCGCTGGGGAACTGGCGATAATTCACCCCTCCACTTT. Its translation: CASSRWGTGDNSPLHF.

The CDR3 spells CASSSTSGYQETQYF. CDR3 nucleotides: TGTGCCAGCAGTTCGACTAGCGGATACCAAGAGACCCAGTACTTC. This sequence joins TRBV6-5 and TRBJ2-5; TRBD2 agrees at 9 bases. Germline values: CDR1 MNHEY, CDR2 SVGAGI. The CDR3 contains 15 residues. J gave up 0 bases and V 4 bases, and 3 bases lay outside the gene matches.

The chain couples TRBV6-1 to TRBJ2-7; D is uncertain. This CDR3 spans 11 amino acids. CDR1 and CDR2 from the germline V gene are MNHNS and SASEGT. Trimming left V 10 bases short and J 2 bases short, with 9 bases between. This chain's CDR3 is CANTQPYEQYF. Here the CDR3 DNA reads TGTGCCAACACCCAACCCTACGAGCAGTACTTC.

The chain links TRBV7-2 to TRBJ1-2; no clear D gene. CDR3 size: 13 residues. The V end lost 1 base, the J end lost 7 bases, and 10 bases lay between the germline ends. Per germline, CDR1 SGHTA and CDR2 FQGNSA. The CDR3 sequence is CASSLVGEAGYTF. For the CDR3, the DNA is TGTGCCAGCAGCTTAGTAGGAGAGGCTGGCTACACCTTC.

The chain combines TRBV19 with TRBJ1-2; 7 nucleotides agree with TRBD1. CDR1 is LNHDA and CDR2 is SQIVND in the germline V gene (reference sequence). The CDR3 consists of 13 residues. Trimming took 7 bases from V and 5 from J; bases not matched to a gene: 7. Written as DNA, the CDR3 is TGTGCCAGTACAGCGACAGGGCGGTATGGCTACACCTTC. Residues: CASTATGRYGYTF.

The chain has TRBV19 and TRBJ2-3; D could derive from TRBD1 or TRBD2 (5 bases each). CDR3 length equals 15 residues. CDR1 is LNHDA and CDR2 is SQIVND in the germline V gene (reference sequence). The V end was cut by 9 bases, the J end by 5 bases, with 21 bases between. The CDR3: CASTSPGLGKDTQYF. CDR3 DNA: TGTGCCAGCACTTCCCCGGGGCTGGGTAAAGATACGCAGTATTTT.

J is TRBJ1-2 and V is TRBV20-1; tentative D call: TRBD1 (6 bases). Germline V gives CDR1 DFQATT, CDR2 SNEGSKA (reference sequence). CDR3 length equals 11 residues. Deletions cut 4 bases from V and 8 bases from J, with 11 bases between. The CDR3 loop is CSAMGGGGYTF. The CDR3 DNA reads TGCAGTGCTATGGGGGGCGGCGGCTACACCTTC.

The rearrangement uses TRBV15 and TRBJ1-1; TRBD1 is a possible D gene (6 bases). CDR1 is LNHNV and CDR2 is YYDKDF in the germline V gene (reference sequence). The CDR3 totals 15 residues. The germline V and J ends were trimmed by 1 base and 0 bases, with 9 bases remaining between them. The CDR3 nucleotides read TGTGCCACCAGCAGAGGGGGGGCCTTGAACACTGAAGCTTTCTTT. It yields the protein CATSRGGALNTEAFF. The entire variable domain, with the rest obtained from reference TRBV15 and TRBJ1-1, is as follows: DAMVIQNPRYQVTQFGKPVTLSCSQTLNHNVMYWYQQKSSQAPKLLFHYYDKDFNNEADTPDNFQSRRPNTSFCFLDIRSPGLGDTAMYLCATSRGGALNTEAFFGQGTRLTVV.

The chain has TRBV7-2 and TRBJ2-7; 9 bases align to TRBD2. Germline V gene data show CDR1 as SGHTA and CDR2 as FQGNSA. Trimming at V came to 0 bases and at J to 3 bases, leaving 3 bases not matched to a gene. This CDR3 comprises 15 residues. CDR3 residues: CASSLARGGVYEQYF. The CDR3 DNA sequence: TGTGCCAGCAGCTTAGCGCGCGGGGGGGTCTACGAGCAGTACTTC.

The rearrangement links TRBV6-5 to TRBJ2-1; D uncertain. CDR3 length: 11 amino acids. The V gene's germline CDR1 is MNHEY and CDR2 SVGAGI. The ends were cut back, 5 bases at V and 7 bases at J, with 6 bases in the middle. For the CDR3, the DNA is TGTGCCAGCAGTCGTGATAATGAGCAGTTCTTC. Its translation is CASSRDNEQFF.

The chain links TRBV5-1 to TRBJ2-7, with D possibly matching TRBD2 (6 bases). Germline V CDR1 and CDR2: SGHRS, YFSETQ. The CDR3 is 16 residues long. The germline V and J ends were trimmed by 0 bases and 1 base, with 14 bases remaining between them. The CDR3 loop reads CASSLAMGGKSYEQYF. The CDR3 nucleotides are TGCGCCAGCAGCTTGGCGATGGGAGGAAAATCCTACGAGCAGTACTTC.

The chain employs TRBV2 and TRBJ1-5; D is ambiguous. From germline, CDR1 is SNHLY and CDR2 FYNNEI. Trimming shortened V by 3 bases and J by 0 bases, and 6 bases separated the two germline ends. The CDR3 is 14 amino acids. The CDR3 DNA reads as TGTGCCAGCAGTGACCGCTATAGCAATCAGCCCCAGCATTTT. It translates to CASSDRYSNQPQHF.

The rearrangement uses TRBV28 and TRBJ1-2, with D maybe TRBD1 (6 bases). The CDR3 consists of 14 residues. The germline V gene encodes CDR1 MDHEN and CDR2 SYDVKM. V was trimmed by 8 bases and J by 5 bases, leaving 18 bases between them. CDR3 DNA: TGTGCCAGCGTTAATCAGGGGAATTTATATGGCTACACCTTC. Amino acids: CASVNQGNLYGYTF.

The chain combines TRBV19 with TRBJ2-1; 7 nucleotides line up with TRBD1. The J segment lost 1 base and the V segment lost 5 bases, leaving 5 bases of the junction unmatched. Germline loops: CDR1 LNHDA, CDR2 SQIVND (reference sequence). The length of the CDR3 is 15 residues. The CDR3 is CASSYAGGSYNEQFF. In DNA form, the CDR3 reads TGTGCCAGTAGTTACGCAGGGGGATCCTACAATGAGCAGTTCTTC.